The T cell receptor beta chain under discussion was sequenced for a study of Graves' ophthalmopathy and Graves' hyperthyroidism. In this sample, this clonotype turned up a few times. Certain patients were not enrolled. These were patients with other autoimmune diseases, uncontrolled infections, pregnancy or lactation. PBMCs stemmed from around 10 ml of fresh peripheral blood. CDR3 size: 15 residues. Germline-derived CDR1 and CDR2 are MGHRA and YSYEKL. V lost 4 bases and J 6 bases, leaving 18 bases between the germline ends. Investigators amplified TCR beta CDR3 regions from RNA transcripts. HTBI primers were used in a first-round RT-PCR, which preceded a second-round multiplex PCR. TCRdb recomputed calls from the multiplex PCR reads with MiXCR, one row per CDR3 protein. Here the sample spans hundreds of thousands of distinct CDR3 sequences, approximately 40% being singletons.

V is TRBV4-1 and J is TRBJ1-2; the D gene is possibly TRBD1 (5 bases). The receptor was isolated from an adult man with Graves' ophthalmopathy. The specimen was peripheral blood. Here the CDR3 reads CASSLVGVVFDGYTF. The CDR3 DNA is TGCGCCAGCAGCCTCGTGGGGGTCGTGTTCGATGGCTACACCTTC.